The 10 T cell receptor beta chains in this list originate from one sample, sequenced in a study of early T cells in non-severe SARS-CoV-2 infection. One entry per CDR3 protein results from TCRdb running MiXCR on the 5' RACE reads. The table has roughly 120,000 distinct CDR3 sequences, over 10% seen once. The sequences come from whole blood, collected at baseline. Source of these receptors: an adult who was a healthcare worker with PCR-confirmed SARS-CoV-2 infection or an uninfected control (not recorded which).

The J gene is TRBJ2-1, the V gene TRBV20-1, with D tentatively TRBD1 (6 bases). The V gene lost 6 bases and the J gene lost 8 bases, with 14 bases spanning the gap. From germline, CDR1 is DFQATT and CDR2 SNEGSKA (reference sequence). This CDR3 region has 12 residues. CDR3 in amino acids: CSATQKGDEQFF. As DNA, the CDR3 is TGCAGTGCAACCCAAAAGGGGGATGAGCAGTTCTTC.

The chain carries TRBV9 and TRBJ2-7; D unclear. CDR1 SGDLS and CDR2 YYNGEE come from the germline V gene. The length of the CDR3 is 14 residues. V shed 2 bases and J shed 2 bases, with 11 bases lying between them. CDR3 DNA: TGTGCCAGCAGCGTTGAGACTTCACCCTACGAGCAGTACTTC. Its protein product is CASSVETSPYEQYF.

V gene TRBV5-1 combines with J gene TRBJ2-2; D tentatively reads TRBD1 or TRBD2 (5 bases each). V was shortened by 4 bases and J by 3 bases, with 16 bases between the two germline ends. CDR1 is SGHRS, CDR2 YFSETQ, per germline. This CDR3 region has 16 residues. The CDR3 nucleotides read TGCGCCAGCAGCCCCGGGGCAGGCTCGGACACCGGGGAGCTGTTTTTT. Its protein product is CASSPGAGSDTGELFF.

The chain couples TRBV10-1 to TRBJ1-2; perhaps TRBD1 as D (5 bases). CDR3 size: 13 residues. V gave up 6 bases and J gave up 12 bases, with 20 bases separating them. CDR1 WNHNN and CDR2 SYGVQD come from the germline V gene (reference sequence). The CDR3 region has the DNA TGCGCCAGCAGCACCTCAGGGACGCACGGCCACACCTTC. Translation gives CASSTSGTHGHTF.

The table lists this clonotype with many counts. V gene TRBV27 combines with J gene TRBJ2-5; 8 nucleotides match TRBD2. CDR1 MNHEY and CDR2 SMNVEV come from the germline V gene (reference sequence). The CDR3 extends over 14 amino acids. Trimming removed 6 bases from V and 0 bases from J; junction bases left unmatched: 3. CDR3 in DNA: TGTGCCAGCAGGCAACTAGCGGACCAAGAGACCCAGTACTTC. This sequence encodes CASRQLADQETQYF.

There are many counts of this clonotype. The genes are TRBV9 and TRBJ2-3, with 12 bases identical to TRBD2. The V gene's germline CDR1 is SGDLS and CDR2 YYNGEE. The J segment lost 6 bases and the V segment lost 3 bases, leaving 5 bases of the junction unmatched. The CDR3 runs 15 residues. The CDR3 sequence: CASSGRTSGRDTQYF. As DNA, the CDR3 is TGTGCCAGCAGCGGTCGCACTAGCGGGAGGGATACGCAGTATTTT.

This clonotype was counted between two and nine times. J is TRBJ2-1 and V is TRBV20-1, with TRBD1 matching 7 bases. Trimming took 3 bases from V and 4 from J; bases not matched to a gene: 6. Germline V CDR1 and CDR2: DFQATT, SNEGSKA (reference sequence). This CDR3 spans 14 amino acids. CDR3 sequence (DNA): TGCAGTGCTAGTGCAGGGGGAATTTACAATGAGCAGTTCTTC. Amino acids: CSASAGGIYNEQFF.

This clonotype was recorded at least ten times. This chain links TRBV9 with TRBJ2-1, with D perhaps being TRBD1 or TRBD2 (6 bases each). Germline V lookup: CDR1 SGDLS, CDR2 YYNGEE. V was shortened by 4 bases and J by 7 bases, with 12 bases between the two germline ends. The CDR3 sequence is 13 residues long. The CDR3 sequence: CASSLTGANEQFF. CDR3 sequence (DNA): TGTGCCAGCAGCTTGACGGGGGCAAATGAGCAGTTCTTC. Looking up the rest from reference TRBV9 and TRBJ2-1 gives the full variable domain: DSGVTQTPKHLITATGQRVTLRCSPRSGDLSVYWYQQSLDQGLQFLIQYYNGEERAKGNILERFSAQQFPDLHSELNLSSLELGDSALYFCASSLTGANEQFFGPGTRLTVL.

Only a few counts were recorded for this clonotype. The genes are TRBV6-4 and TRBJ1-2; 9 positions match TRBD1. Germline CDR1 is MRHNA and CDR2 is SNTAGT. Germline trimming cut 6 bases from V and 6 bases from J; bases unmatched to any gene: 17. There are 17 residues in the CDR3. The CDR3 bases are TGTGCCAGCAGCGGCAATCCGGGACAGGGAGTCGGTGATGGCTACACCTTC. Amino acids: CASSGNPGQGVGDGYTF.

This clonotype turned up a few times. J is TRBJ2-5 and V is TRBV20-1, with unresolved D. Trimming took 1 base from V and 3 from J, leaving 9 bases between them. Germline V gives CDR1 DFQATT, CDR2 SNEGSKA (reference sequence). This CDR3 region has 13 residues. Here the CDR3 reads CSARAGPKETQYF. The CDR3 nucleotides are TGCAGTGCTAGAGCCGGGCCCAAAGAGACCCAGTACTTC.